This T cell receptor beta chain was recorded in a study of T cell responses to AZD1222 COVID-19 vaccine. Whole-study context: Samples with a second dose at about 4 or about 12 weeks were pooled together. Study-wide points: Females made up more of the donors, who were largely white British, and clonal diversity may have come out too low. The CD4 TCRs associated with vaccination extended across spike and predominated at 160-218 and 743-854.

CDR3 length: 14 amino acids. V lost 2 bases to trimming and J lost 7 bases, with 15 bases between them. The germline gives CDR1 GTSNPN, CDR2 SVGIG (reference sequence). Repertoires were generated with immunoSEQ multiplex PCR, while TCRdb's copy carries only in-frame clones and drops some. This table holds tens of thousands of clones, roughly 89% found once. With regard to this clone: Its antigen remains unidentified.

The sample in question was peripheral blood, obtained on day 0 of AZD1222 vaccination. The TCR originated in an adult in good health. The chain employs TRBV30 and TRBJ2-4, with D possibly being TRBD1 or TRBD2 (5 bases each). CDR3 residues: CAWSSRDHWNIQYF. The CDR3 region has the DNA TGTGCCTGGAGTAGCCGGGACCATTGGAACATTCAGTACTTC.